Each of the 17 T cell receptor beta chains below was sequenced from the same sample in a study of PD-1 blockade in classical Hodgkin lymphoma. The data were produced by immunoSEQ multiplex PCR, yet TCRdb's version contains in-frame clones alone and is incomplete. The table has over 60,000 clones, 71% seen once. Each and every patient relapsed after autologous stem cell transplantation, and patients got differing brentuximab vedotin exposure. The sample was peripheral blood mononuclear cells (PBMCs), taken before the second cycle of nivolumab. These receptors all come from a human donor with classical Hodgkin lymphoma.

V is TRBV18 and J is TRBJ2-4; D is undetermined. The CDR3 length is 14 residues. Trimming took off 3 bases at V and 0 bases at J, with 6 bases between the two ends. Germline V lookup: CDR1 KGHSH, CDR2 LQKENI. The CDR3 bases are TGTGCCAGCTCACCGCCGTTAGCCAAAAACATTCAGTACTTC. Its protein is CASSPPLAKNIQYF.

J is TRBJ1-1 and V is TRBV27; TRBD1 matches 7 bases. After removal of 0 bases from V and 4 bases from J, the junction contained 5 bases not matched to a gene. From germline, CDR1 is MNHEY and CDR2 SMNVEV (reference sequence). The CDR3 is 15 residues long. The CDR3 is CASSLSPRQGTEAFF. In DNA form, the CDR3 reads TGTGCCAGCAGTTTATCCCCGCGACAGGGCACTGAAGCTTTCTTT.

The chain employs TRBV21-1 and TRBJ1-1; no DNA check was done on the table's D call, TRBD1. TRBV21-1 represents a pseudogene. CDR3 size: 18 residues. For the CDR3, the DNA is TGTGCCAGCAGCAAAGGGGGACAGGGGGCTCCCCCGAACACTGAAGCTTTCTTT. Translated: CASSKGGQGAPPNTEAFF.

The chain joins TRBV7-8 to TRBJ1-2; D possibly corresponds to TRBD1 (5 bases). The germline V and J ends were trimmed by 3 bases and 2 bases, with 7 bases remaining between them. The CDR3 runs to 13 residues. The germline CDR1 and CDR2 sequences are SGHVS and FQNEAQ. In DNA, the CDR3 is TGTGCCAGCAGCTTTCGACAGAACTATGGCTACACCTTC. Translated: CASSFRQNYGYTF.

This CDR3 is CASSSSTGSNQPQHF. In DNA form, the CDR3 reads TGTGCCAGCAGCTCCTCCACAGGTAGCAATCAGCCCCAGCATTTT. This chain links TRBV28 with TRBJ1-5; weak D call: TRBD1 (5 bases). The CDR3 runs to 15 residues. Trimming pared 6 bases from V and 0 bases from J, leaving 12 bases between. CDR1 is MDHEN and CDR2 is SYDVKM in the germline V gene.

V is TRBV2 and J is TRBJ2-7, with 7 bases lining up with TRBD2. Germline CDR1 and CDR2: SNHLY and FYNNEI. J lost 2 bases, V lost 6 bases, and 7 bases had no gene match. The CDR3 consists of 14 residues. The CDR3: CASSDTGTTYEQYF. Here the CDR3 DNA reads TGTGCCAGCAGCGATACCGGGACTACCTACGAGCAGTACTTC.

The rearrangement links TRBV9 to TRBJ2-3; D perhaps matches TRBD1 (5 bases). Trimming left V 0 bases short and J 1 base short, with 15 bases between. Germline V gene lookup returns CDR1 SGDLS and CDR2 YYNGEE. The CDR3 is 17 residues long. The CDR3 loop reads CASSVGPGSTGTDTQYF. DNA for the CDR3: TGTGCCAGCAGCGTAGGCCCCGGATCGACAGGCACAGATACGCAGTATTTT.

V is TRBV6-1 and J is TRBJ2-7; tentatively, D is TRBD1 (6 bases). Trimming stripped 4 bases from V and 8 bases from J, with 18 bases between. CDR3 length equals 14 residues. Per germline, CDR1 MNHNS and CDR2 SASEGT. The CDR3 reads CASSGTALSTKQYF. The CDR3 DNA is TGTGCCAGCAGTGGGACAGCACTTTCTACGAAGCAGTACTTC.

This chain links TRBV30 with TRBJ2-7, with D maybe TRBD1 (5 bases). The CDR3 length is 13 residues. With 2 bases removed from V and 5 bases from J, the gap between germline ends came to 13 bases. The germline V gene has CDR1 GTSNPN and CDR2 SVGIG (reference sequence). The CDR3 sequence is CAWSRGRLDEQYF. DNA for the CDR3: TGTGCCTGGAGTAGGGGCCGTTTGGACGAGCAGTACTTC.

DNA for the CDR3: TGTGCCAGCAGCTTAAAAGGGAGCTCTGGGGCCAACGTCCTGACTTTC. Translation gives CASSLKGSSGANVLTF. This chain links TRBV7-3 with TRBJ2-6; possibly TRBD2 for D (5 bases). The CDR3 spans 16 residues. CDR1 is SGHTA and CDR2 is FQGTGA in the germline V gene. Trimming took 1 base from V and 0 from J, leaving 7 bases between them.

J is TRBJ1-2 and V is TRBV5-1; TRBD1 aligns across 8 bases. The CDR3 consists of 15 residues. V shed 4 bases and J 8 bases; nucleotides not matched to a gene: 13. Germline CDR1 SGHRS, CDR2 YFSETQ. DNA of the CDR3: TGCGCCAGCAGCCCGAGGACAGGGCCAACGGGGGGCTACACCTTC. This translates into CASSPRTGPTGGYTF.

The gene calls are TRBV28 and TRBJ1-1; no firm D call. Germline values: CDR1 MDHEN, CDR2 SYDVKM. V lost 3 bases and J 2 bases, leaving 10 bases between the germline ends. The CDR3 sequence is 14 residues long. CDR3 nucleotides: TGTGCCAGCAGTTTGCGGACCTATAACACTGAAGCTTTCTTT. Residues: CASSLRTYNTEAFF.

The chain links TRBV7-6 to TRBJ2-5; perhaps TRBD1 as D (6 bases). CDR1 SGHVS and CDR2 FNYEAQ come from the germline V gene. There are 15 residues in the CDR3. The V gene lost 1 base and the J gene lost 2 bases, with 11 bases spanning the gap. CDR3 in DNA: TGTGCCAGCAGCTTAGATCGGACAGCACAAGAGACCCAGTACTTC. This encodes CASSLDRTAQETQYF.

The chain couples TRBV2 to TRBJ1-1, with TRBD1 identical over 8 bases. The CDR3 sequence is 14 residues long. With V trimmed by 5 bases and J by 3 bases, 5 bases remained unmatched. The germline V gene encodes CDR1 SNHLY and CDR2 FYNNEI. Here the CDR3 DNA reads TGTGCCAGCAGTAAACAGGGGGATCACACTGAAGCTTTCTTT. This translates into CASSKQGDHTEAFF.

The chain recombines TRBV5-1 with TRBJ2-4; 8 nucleotides align to TRBD1. This CDR3 region has 15 residues. V lost 4 bases and J lost 7; bases outside the gene matches: 10. The germline gives CDR1 SGHRS, CDR2 YFSETQ. CDR3 sequence reads: CASSTWPDRANIQYF. In DNA form, the CDR3 reads TGCGCCAGCAGCACCTGGCCGGACAGGGCGAACATTCAGTACTTC.

V gene TRBV28 combines with J gene TRBJ2-1, with D unclear. CDR1 is MDHEN, CDR2 SYDVKM, per germline. The V and J ends lost 3 bases and 4 bases respectively, with 16 bases between them. The CDR3 sequence is 16 residues long. The CDR3 loop reads CASSFSPSDGYNEQFF. In DNA, the CDR3 is TGTGCCAGCAGTTTTTCCCCGAGTGACGGGTACAATGAGCAGTTCTTC.

The chain recombines TRBV7-9 with TRBJ2-5; perhaps TRBD1 as D (5 bases). Germline values: CDR1 SEHNR, CDR2 FQNEAQ (reference sequence). V lost 3 bases, J lost 2 bases, and 10 bases lay in between. This CDR3 has 14 amino acids. For the CDR3, the DNA is TGTGCCAGCAGCTTTCCGCAGGGACAAGAGACCCAGTACTTC. Translated, it gives CASSFPQGQETQYF.